These 10 T cell receptor beta chains came from one sample sequenced in a study of human T cells and chemical hapten exposure. The time point denotes: pre-sensitization, week 0. Treatment defined: therapeutic diphenylcyclopropenone sensitization with weekly scalp DPC. MiXCR was run by TCRdb on the RACE reads, yielding one entry per CDR3 protein. The sample has under 200,000 distinct CDR3 sequences, approximately 29% seen once. The source was whole blood, collected in connection with sensitization to the hapten diphenylcyclopropenone (DPC). These TCRs come from a woman between 25 and 40 years old with alopecia areata. Some clones in this sample may be carry-over from other donors' samples.

This clonotype showed up just a few times. The chain employs TRBV7-2 and TRBJ1-1, with a weak D call TRBD1 (5 bases). Germline loops: CDR1 SGHTA, CDR2 FQGNSA. V dropped 5 bases and J dropped 7 bases, with 11 bases sitting between them. This CDR3 spans 12 amino acids. The CDR3 is CASSPTRDEAFF. CDR3 bases: TGTGCCAGCAGCCCCACCAGGGATGAAGCTTTCTTT.

This clonotype was counted a few times. The V call is TRBV5-1, the J call TRBJ1-4; 8 bases are shared with TRBD1. This CDR3 has 14 residues. Germline V gives CDR1 SGHRS, CDR2 YFSETQ. Germline trimming cut 2 bases from V and 11 bases from J; bases unmatched to any gene: 8. CDR3 sequence (DNA): TGCGCCAGCAGCTTAGGACAGGGTGTGGACAAACTGTTTTTT. Protein product: CASSLGQGVDKLFF.

This clonotype has more than one count but fewer than ten. The V gene is TRBV15, the J gene TRBJ2-7; D gene unclear. The CDR3 is made up of 13 amino acids. The V and J ends lost 1 base and 3 bases respectively, with 7 bases between them. Per the germline V gene, CDR1 is LNHNV and CDR2 is YYDKDF (reference sequence). CDR3 nucleotide sequence: TGTGCCACCAGCAGAGGTGGAGACTACGAGCAGTACTTC. Its translation is CATSRGGDYEQYF.

The genes are TRBV11-2 and TRBJ2-3, with 9 bases lining up with TRBD2. The CDR3 covers 16 residues. J gave up 3 bases and V 0 bases, and 4 bases lay outside the gene matches. Germline lookup yields CDR1 SGHAT and CDR2 FQNNGV. CDR3: CASSLDVAGETDTQYF. As DNA, the CDR3 is TGTGCCAGCAGCTTAGATGTAGCGGGGGAGACAGATACGCAGTATTTT.

The sample holds many counts of this clonotype. The chain links TRBV20-1 to TRBJ2-5; D is possibly TRBD2 (6 bases). CDR1 is DFQATT and CDR2 is SNEGSKA in the germline V gene (reference sequence). V lost 0 bases and J lost 5, with 13 bases in between. The length of the CDR3 is 14 residues. CDR3 residues: CSAREGLAMETQYF. CDR3 nucleotides: TGCAGTGCTAGAGAAGGGCTAGCGATGGAGACCCAGTACTTC.

The sample holds a few counts of this clonotype. The gene calls are TRBV3-1 and TRBJ1-5, with 7 bases that match TRBD1. The germline CDR1 and CDR2 sequences are LGHDT and YNNKEL (reference sequence). V trimming: 4 bases; J trimming: 5 bases; junction bases outside the gene matches: 5. This CDR3 is 14 amino acids long. The CDR3 region is CASSRSQGDQPQHF. DNA for the CDR3: TGTGCCAGCAGCCGGTCGCAGGGGGATCAGCCCCAGCATTTT.

The chain carries TRBV7-9 and TRBJ2-3; the D gene could be TRBD1 or TRBD2 (5 bases each). Germline V gene lookup returns CDR1 SEHNR and CDR2 FQNEAQ (reference sequence). Trimming stripped 8 bases from V and 6 bases from J, with 15 bases between. CDR3 length equals 13 residues. This chain's CDR3 is CASGNWGFDTQYF. CDR3 nucleotides: TGTGCCAGCGGTAACTGGGGGTTCGATACGCAGTATTTT.

This sequence joins TRBV28 and TRBJ1-1, with a tentative D call TRBD1 (5 bases). The V and J ends lost 5 bases and 7 bases respectively, with 17 bases between them. The CDR3 length is 14 residues. Germline lookup yields CDR1 MDHEN and CDR2 SYDVKM. The CDR3 bases are TGTGCCAGCAGTCCCCCGATCGACAGTGTTGAAGCTTTCTTT. It is translated as CASSPPIDSVEAFF.

The chain is built from TRBV5-1 and TRBJ2-6; tentative D call: TRBD2 (5 bases). The germline V gene encodes CDR1 SGHRS and CDR2 YFSETQ. V was clipped by 0 bases and J by 1 base, with 5 bases between them. CDR3 size: 15 residues. CDR3 protein: CASSLGESGANVLTF. CDR3 in DNA: TGCGCCAGCAGCTTGGGGGAGTCTGGGGCCAACGTCCTGACTTTC.

This clonotype was detected many times. The chain uses TRBV29-1 and TRBJ1-2; a possible D gene is TRBD1 (5 bases). CDR1 SQVTM and CDR2 ANQGSEA come from the germline V gene. The CDR3 consists of 13 residues. Trimming shortened V by 6 bases and J by 4 bases, and 15 bases separated the two germline ends. CDR3: CSVAERGFYGYTF. DNA for the CDR3: TGCAGCGTGGCGGAGAGGGGATTCTATGGCTACACCTTC.